This T cell receptor beta chain was captured in a study of blood T cell repertoires in COVID-19. The overall study: Both acute and convalescent COVID-19 samples were obtained from the United States, Italy and Spain. Sample material is recorded as cDNA or gDNA derived from T cells, B-cell-depleted T cells, or PBMCs.

Per the germline V gene, CDR1 is LNHDA and CDR2 is SQIVND (reference sequence). V was cut by 6 bases and J by 3 bases, with 17 bases left in between. This CDR3 is 15 amino acids long. Original data processing: Amplification of reference gene primers was used by the study to estimate nucleated cell counts. The method was immunoSEQ multiplex PCR; TCRdb's version includes in-frame clones alone and lacks a portion of them. V, J and clone size are taken as reported in that table, and D and trimming were inferred from the DNA itself. The sample yields approximately 430,000 clones, roughly 85% seen once. This receptor was obtained from a woman aged 25 to 39 with active or convalescent COVID-19. What was sequenced was peripheral blood. The chain has TRBV19 and TRBJ1-1, with D possibly TRBD1 on 5 matching bases. The CDR3 DNA is TGTGCCAGTAGCCCTTCGAACGGGGGGTACACTGAAGCTTTCTTT. Translation: CASSPSNGGYTEAFF.